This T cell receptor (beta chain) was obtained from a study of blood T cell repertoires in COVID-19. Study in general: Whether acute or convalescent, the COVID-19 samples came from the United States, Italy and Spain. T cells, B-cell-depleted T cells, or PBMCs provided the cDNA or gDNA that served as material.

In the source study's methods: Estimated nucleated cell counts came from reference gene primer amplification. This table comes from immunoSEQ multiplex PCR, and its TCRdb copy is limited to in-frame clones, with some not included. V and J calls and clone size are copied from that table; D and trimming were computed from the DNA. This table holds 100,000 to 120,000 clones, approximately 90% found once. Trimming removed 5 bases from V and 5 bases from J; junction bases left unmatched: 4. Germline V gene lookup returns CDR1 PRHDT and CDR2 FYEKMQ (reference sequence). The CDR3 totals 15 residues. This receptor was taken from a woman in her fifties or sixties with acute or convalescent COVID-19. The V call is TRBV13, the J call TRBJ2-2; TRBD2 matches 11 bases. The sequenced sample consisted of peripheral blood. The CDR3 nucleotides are TGTGCCAGCAGCCAACTAGCGGGAGTTACCGGGGAGCTGTTTTTT. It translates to CASSQLAGVTGELFF.